The sequence of this TCR beta chain was determined in a study of T cell responses to AZD1222 COVID-19 vaccine. The study's findings and limits: Mostly white British, mostly female donors; authors suggested clonal diversity may be underestimated. Increased Spike-specific TCR breadth and depth were observed after two AZD1222 doses. The peak T cell response came first, and repertoires were sampled only after it.

TCRdb keeps only in-frame clones here, not all; method: immunoSEQ multiplex PCR. The sample has 120,000 to 150,000 clones; about 86% are singletons. The CDR3 consists of 17 residues. The germline gives CDR1 ENHRY, CDR2 SYGVKD. For this clone: No antigen is known for it. A read error may account for a junction end that differs from germline.

The chain has TRBV10-3 and TRBJ2-5, with 9 bases matching TRBD2. The clonotype was recovered from an adult who received the AZD1222 COVID-19 vaccine. The sample was peripheral blood, taken 28 days after the second AZD1222 dose. The CDR3 DNA follows: TGTGCCATCGGTGAGACCCCTAGCGGGGCTATACAAGAGACCCAGTACTTC. Protein product: CAIGETPSGAIQETQYF.